This TCR beta chain was recorded in a study of beta chain features in type 1 diabetes. Study-wide points: Insertions at VDJ junctions were less frequent in type 1 diabetes patients. These patients also deleted more nucleotides at the same junctions. Shorter templates might be favored by PCR, and equally so in patients and in controls. The naive, central memory and Treg TCRB repertoires of patients appeared to be more similar to one another than those of healthy donors.

Germline V gene data show CDR1 as GTSNPN and CDR2 as SVGIG (reference sequence). This CDR3 comprises 13 residues. Trimming at V came to 5 bases and at J to 6 bases, leaving 6 bases not matched to a gene. This clone was found a few times. As yet, its antigen is unknown. All of the isolated RNA was reverse transcribed, so expressed TCRB transcripts were sequenced. Data came from immunoSEQ multiplex PCR; TCRdb stores just in-frame clones and leaves some out. The sample includes around 180,000 clones, less than 15% of them seen just once. The genes are TRBV30 and TRBJ1-4; 7 bases align to TRBD1. The sequenced sample was central memory CD4+ T cells from blood. The sequence was collected from a woman between 18 and 30 years old in good health. The CDR3 DNA follows: TGTGCCTGGTACGGGACAGCGGATGAAAAACTGTTTTTT. Its protein is CAWYGTADEKLFF. The complete variable domain, with remaining parts taken from reference TRBV30 and TRBJ1-4, reads SQTIHQWPATLVQPVGSPLSLECTVEGTSNPNLYWYRQAAGRGLQLLFYSVGIGQISSEVPQNLSASRPQDRQFILSSKKLLLSDSGFYLCAWYGTADEKLFFGSGTQLSVL.